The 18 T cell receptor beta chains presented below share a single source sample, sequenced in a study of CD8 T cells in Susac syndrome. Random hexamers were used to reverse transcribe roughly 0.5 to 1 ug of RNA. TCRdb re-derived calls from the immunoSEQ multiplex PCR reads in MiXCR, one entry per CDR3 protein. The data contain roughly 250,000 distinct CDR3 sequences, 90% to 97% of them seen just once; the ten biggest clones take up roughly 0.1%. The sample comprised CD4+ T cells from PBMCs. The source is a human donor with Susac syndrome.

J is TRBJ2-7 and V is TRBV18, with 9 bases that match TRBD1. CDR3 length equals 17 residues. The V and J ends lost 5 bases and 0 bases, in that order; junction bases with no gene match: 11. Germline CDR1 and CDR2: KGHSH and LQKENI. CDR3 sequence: CASSSGSGTGLSYEQYF. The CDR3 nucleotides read TGTGCCAGCTCAAGTGGCTCCGGGACAGGGCTCTCCTACGAGCAGTACTTC.

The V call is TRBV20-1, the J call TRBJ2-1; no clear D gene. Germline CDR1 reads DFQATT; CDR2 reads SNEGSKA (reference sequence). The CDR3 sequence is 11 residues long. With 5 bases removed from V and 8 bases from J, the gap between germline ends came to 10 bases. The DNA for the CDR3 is TGCAGTGCTCCTCCCCATCATGAGCAGTTCTTC. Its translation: CSAPPHHEQFF.

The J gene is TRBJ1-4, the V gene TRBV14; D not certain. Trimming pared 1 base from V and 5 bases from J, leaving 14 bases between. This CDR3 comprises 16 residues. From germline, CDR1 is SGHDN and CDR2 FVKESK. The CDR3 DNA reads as TGTGCCAGCAGCCAAGTCAGTTTAGGGATCAATGAAAAACTGTTTTTT. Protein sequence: CASSQVSLGINEKLFF. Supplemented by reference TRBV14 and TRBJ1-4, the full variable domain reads EAGVTQFPSHSVIEKGQTVTLRCDPISGHDNLYWYRRVMGKEIKFLLHFVKESKQDESGMPNNRFLAERTGGTYSTLKVQPAELEDSGVYFCASSQVSLGINEKLFFGSGTQLSVL.

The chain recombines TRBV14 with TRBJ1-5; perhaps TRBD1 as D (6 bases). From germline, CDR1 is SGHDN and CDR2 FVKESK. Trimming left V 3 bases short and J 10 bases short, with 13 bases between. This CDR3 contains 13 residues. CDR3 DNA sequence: TGTGCCAGCAGCCAGGTGGGGGGACAACCCCAGCATTTT. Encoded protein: CASSQVGGQPQHF. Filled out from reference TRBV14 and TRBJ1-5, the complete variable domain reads EAGVTQFPSHSVIEKGQTVTLRCDPISGHDNLYWYRRVMGKEIKFLLHFVKESKQDESGMPNNRFLAERTGGTYSTLKVQPAELEDSGVYFCASSQVGGQPQHFGDGTRLSIL.

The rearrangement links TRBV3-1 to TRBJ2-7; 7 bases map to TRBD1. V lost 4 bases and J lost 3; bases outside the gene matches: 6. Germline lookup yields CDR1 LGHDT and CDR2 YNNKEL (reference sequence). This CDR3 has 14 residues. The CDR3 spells CASSRRDSNYEQYF. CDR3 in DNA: TGTGCCAGCAGCCGCCGGGACAGCAACTACGAGCAGTACTTC.

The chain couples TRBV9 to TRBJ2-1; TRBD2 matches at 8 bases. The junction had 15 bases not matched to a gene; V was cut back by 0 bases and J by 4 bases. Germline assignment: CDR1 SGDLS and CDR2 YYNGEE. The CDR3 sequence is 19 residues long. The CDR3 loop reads CASSVARRGTSGLYNEQFF. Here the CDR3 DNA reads TGTGCCAGCAGCGTAGCCCGAAGGGGAACTAGCGGATTATACAATGAGCAGTTCTTC.

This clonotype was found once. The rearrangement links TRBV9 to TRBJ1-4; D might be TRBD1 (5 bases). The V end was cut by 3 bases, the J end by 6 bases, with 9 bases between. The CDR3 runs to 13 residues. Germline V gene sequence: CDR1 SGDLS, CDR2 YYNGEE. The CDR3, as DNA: TGTGCCAGCAGCGACAGGCCGGATGAAAAACTGTTTTTT. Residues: CASSDRPDEKLFF.

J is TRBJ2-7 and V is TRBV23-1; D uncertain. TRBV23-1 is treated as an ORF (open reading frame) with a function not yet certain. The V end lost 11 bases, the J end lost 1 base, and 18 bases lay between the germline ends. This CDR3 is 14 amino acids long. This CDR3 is CAPNPGRTSYEQYF. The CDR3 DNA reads TGCGCCCCCAATCCGGGCCGAACATCCTACGAGCAGTACTTC.

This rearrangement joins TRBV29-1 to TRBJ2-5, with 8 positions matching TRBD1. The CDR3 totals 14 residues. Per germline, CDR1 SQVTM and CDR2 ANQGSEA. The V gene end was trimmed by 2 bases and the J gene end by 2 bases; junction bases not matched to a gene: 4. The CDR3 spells CSVEKQGAQETQYF. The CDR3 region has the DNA TGCAGCGTTGAAAAGCAGGGGGCTCAAGAGACCCAGTACTTC.

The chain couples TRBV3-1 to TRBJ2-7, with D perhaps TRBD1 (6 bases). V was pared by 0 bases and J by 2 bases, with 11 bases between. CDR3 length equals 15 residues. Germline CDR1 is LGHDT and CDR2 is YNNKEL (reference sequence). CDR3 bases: TGTGCCAGCAGCCAAGATTCAGGGGATACCTACGAGCAGTACTTC. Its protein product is CASSQDSGDTYEQYF.

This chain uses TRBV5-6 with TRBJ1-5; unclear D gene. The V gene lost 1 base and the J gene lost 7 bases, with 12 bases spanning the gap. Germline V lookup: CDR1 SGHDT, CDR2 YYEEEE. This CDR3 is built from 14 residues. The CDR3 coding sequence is TGTGCCAGCAGCTTGTCGGGAAGGCGACAGCCCCAGCATTTT. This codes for CASSLSGRRQPQHF.

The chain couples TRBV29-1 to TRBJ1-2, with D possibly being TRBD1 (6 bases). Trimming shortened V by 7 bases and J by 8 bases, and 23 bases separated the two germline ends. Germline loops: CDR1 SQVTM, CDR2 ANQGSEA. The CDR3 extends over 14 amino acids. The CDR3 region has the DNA TGCAGCGGTCGGGGGGGGGCGTCTCAAAGCGGCTACACCTTC. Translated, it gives CSGRGGASQSGYTF. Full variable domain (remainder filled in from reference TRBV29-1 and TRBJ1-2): SAVISQKPSRDICQRGTSLTIQCQVDSQVTMMFWYRQQPGQSLTLIATANQGSEATYESGFVIDKFPISRPNLTFSTLTVSNMSPEDSSIYLCSGRGGASQSGYTFGSGTRLTVV.

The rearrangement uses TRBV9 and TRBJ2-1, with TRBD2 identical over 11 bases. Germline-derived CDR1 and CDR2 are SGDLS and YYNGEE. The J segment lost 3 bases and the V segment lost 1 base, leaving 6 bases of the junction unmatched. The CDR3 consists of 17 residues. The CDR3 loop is CASSVTSTSGIYNEQFF. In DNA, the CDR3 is TGTGCCAGCAGCGTAACCTCGACTAGCGGGATCTACAATGAGCAGTTCTTC.

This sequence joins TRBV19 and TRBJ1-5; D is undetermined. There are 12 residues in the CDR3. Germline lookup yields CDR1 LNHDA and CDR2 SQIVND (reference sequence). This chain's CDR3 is CCAGRYNQPQHF. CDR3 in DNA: TGTTGCGCTGGACGCTACAATCAGCCCCAGCATTTT.

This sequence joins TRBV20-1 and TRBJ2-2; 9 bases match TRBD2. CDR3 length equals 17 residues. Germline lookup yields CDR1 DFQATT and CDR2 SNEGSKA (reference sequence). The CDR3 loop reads CSPSAGTSQKNHGELFF. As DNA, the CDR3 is TGCAGCCCATCCGCCGGGACTAGCCAGAAAAATCACGGGGAGCTGTTTTTT.

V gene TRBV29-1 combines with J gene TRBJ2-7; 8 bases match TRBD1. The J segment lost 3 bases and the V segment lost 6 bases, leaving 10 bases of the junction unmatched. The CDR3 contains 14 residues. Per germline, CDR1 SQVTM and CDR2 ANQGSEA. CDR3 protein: CSVQRGTGSYEQYF. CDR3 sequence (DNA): TGCAGCGTGCAAAGGGGGACAGGAAGCTACGAGCAGTACTTC.

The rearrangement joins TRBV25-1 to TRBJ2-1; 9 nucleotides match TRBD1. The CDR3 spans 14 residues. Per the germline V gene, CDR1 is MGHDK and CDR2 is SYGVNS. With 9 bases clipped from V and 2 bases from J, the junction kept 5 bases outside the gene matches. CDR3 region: CASGQGHTYNEQFF. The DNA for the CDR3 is TGTGCCAGTGGACAGGGGCATACCTACAATGAGCAGTTCTTC.

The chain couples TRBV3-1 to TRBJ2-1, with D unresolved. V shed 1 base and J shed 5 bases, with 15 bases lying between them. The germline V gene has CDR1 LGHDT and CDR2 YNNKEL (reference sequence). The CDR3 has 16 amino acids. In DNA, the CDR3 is TGTGCCAGCAGCCAAGGGGCAACGGGTACAGACAATGAGCAGTTCTTC. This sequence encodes CASSQGATGTDNEQFF.